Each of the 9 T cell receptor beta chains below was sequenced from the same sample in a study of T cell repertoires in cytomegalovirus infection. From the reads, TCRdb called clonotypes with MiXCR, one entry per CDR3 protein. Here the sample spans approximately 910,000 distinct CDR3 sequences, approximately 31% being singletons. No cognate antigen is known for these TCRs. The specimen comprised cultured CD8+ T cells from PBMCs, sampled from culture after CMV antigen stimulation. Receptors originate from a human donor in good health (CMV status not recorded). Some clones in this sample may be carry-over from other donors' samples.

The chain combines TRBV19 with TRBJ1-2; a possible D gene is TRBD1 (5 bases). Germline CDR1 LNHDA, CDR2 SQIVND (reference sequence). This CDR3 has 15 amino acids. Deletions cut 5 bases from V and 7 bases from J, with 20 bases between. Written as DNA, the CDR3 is TGTGCCAGTAGTTCCATAGACAGTGCCTACTTTGGCTACACCTTC. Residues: CASSSIDSAYFGYTF. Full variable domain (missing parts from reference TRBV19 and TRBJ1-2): DGGITQSPKYLFRKEGQNVTLSCEQNLNHDAMYWYRQDPGQGLRLIYYSQIVNDFQKGDIAEGYSVSREKKESFPLTVTSAQKNPTAFYLCASSSIDSAYFGYTFGSGTRLTVV.

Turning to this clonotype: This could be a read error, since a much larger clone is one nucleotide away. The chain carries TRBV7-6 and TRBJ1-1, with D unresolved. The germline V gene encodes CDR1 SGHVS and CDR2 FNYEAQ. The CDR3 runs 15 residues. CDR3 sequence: CTSSLAATSSAEAFF. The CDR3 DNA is TGTACCAGCAGCTTAGCGGCCACGTCAAGCGCTGAAGCTTTCTTT.

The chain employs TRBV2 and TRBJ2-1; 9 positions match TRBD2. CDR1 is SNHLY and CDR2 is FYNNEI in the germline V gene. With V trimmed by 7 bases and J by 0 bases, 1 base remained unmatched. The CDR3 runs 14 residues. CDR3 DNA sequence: TGTGCCAGCACGCGGGGGGGCTCCTACAATGAGCAGTTCTTC. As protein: CASTRGGSYNEQFF.

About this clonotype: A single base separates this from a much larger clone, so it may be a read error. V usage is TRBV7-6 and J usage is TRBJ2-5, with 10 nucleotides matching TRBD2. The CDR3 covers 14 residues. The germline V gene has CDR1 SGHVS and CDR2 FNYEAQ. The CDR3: CASGFLAGEETQYF. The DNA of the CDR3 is TGTGCCAGCGGCTTCCTAGCGGGGGAAGAGACCCAGTACTTC.

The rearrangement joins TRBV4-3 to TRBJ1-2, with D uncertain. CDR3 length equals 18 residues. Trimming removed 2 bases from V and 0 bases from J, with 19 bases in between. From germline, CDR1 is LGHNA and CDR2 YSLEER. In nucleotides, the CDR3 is TGCGCCAGCAGCCAAAGCCGGTTTAAGGGCCACACTAACTATGGCTACACCTTC. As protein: CASSQSRFKGHTNYGYTF.

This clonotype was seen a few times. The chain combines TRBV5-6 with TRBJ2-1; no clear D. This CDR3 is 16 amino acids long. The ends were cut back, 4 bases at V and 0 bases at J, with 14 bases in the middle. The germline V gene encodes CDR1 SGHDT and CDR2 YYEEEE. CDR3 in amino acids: CASSLKWDPSYNEQFF. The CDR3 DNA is TGTGCCAGCAGCCTTAAATGGGATCCCTCCTACAATGAGCAGTTCTTC.

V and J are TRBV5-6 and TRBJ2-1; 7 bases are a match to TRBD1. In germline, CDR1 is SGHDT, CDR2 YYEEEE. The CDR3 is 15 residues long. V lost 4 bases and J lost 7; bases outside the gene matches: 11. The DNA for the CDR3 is TGTGCCAGCAGCATACAGGGGTCCTGGAAAAATGAGCAGTTCTTC. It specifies CASSIQGSWKNEQFF.

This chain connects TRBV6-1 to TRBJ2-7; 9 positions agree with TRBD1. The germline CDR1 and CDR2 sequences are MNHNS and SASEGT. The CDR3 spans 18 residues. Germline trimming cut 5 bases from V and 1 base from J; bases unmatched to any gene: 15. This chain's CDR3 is CASSSNPGQGPLSYEQYF. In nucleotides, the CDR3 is TGTGCCAGCAGTTCTAATCCGGGACAGGGACCCCTATCCTACGAGCAGTACTTC.

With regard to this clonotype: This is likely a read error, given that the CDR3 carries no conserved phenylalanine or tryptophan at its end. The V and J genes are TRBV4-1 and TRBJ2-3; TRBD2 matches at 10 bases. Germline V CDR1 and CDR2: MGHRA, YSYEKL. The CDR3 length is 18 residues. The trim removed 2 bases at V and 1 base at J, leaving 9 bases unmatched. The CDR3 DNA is TGCGCCAGCAGCCAATTCGGGGGGCTAGCGGGGGGCACAGATACGCAGTATTCT. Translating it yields CASSQFGGLAGGTDTQYS.